This passage covers 3 T cell receptor beta chains from one sample sequenced in a study of cytomegalovirus exposure and HLA in healthy donors. Amplification used 60 Vbeta primers and 13 Jbeta primers. Repertoires were generated with immunoSEQ multiplex PCR, while TCRdb's copy carries only in-frame clones and drops some. The sample lists about 98,000 clones; 75% to 85% were seen once. Specimen: PBMCs. The receptor set was obtained from a young man in good health and CMV-seropositive.

The chain joins TRBV6-5 to TRBJ2-7, with 7 positions matching TRBD1. Germline V CDR1 and CDR2: MNHEY, SVGAGI. There are 12 residues in the CDR3. V gave up 6 bases and J gave up 7 bases; unmatched junction bases: 6. The CDR3 protein is CASRRTGSEQYF. CDR3 nucleotides: TGTGCCAGCAGAAGGACAGGTTCTGAGCAGTACTTC.

The gene calls are TRBV7-9 and TRBJ2-7; 9 nucleotides match TRBD1. CDR1 SEHNR and CDR2 FQNEAQ come from the germline V gene (reference sequence). Trimming removed 4 bases from V and 5 bases from J; junction bases left unmatched: 9. The CDR3 has 15 amino acids. As DNA, the CDR3 is TGTGCCAGCAGCTCTACCGGGACAGGGTTCGACGAGCAGTACTTC. As protein: CASSSTGTGFDEQYF.

This clone has only a few counts. The rearrangement uses TRBV9 and TRBJ1-2; D is possibly TRBD1 (6 bases). Trimming shortened V by 5 bases and J by 5 bases, and 13 bases separated the two germline ends. This CDR3 has 13 amino acids. In germline, CDR1 is SGDLS, CDR2 YYNGEE. The CDR3 bases are TGTGCCAGCAGAGGAGACAGGATTTATGGCTACACCTTC. Its translation is CASRGDRIYGYTF.